This entry is about one T cell receptor (beta chain). The antigen is not known. This record belongs to a study of OX40 agonist ivuxolimab in advanced cancers. Study outcomes and limitations: Not determined was the antigen specificity of the expanded peripheral T cells. Patients who responded partially at 0.1-3.0 mg/kg showed clonal expansion ranking among the lowest. CD8+ T cells were the subset that, on average, had more expanded clones than CD4+.

Profiling relied on immunoSEQ multiplex PCR, and the TCRdb table lists in-frame clones only, not all of them. This table holds about 55,000 clones, 85% to 90% found once. CDR3 length: 12 residues. Germline lookup yields CDR1 MDHEN and CDR2 SYDVKM. Trimming removed 8 bases from V and 2 bases from J, with 8 bases in between. The V and J genes are TRBV28 and TRBJ2-3; D is undetermined. Specimen: CD4+ or CD8+ T cells sorted from blood, collected in a trial of the OX40 agonist ivuxolimab. This receptor was taken from an adult with an advanced solid tumor such as melanoma, head and neck, liver or kidney cancer. The CDR3 region has the DNA TGTGCCAGCGTGGGTTACACAGATACGCAGTATTTT. The encoded protein is CASVGYTDTQYF.